The 15 T cell receptor beta chains presented below share a single source sample, sequenced in a study of T cells in Graves' hyperthyroidism and ophthalmopathy. Amplification targeted TCR beta CDR3 regions from RNA transcripts. HTBI primers were used for first-round RT-PCR of the TCR CDR3. One entry per CDR3 protein results from TCRdb running MiXCR on the multiplex PCR reads. The repertoire has under 600,000 distinct CDR3 sequences, approximately 16% of them found once; the top ten carry around 3.5%. The sequenced sample was blood. These receptors were taken from a woman in her thirties or forties with Graves' ophthalmopathy.

This clonotype occurred many times. A junction end diverges from the germline sequence, so it may reflect a read error. J is TRBJ2-3 and V is TRBV20-1; no reliable D call. The CDR3 loop spans 12 amino acids. Germline CDR1 is DFQATT and CDR2 is SNEGSKA (reference sequence). CDR3 loop: CNARLMADTQYF. In nucleotides, the CDR3 is TGCAATGCTAGACTCATGGCAGATACGCAGTATTTT.

The gene calls are TRBV28 and TRBJ1-5; a weak D match, TRBD1 (5 bases). CDR3 size: 15 residues. Germline values: CDR1 MDHEN, CDR2 SYDVKM. V was shortened by 4 bases and J by 5 bases, with 15 bases between the two germline ends. The CDR3: CASSWRGGIYQPQHF. The CDR3, as DNA: TGTGCCAGCAGTTGGCGGGGGGGGATTTATCAGCCCCAGCATTTT.

This clonotype was seen many times. CDR3 bases: TGTGCCAGCAGTCGGGGACAGGGGGACCAAGAGACCCAGTACTTC. It encodes CASSRGQGDQETQYF. J is TRBJ2-5 and V is TRBV12-3 or TRBV12-4; TRBD1 aligns across 11 bases. V lost 5 bases, J lost 0 bases, and 2 bases stayed unmatched. The CDR3 covers 15 residues.

The chain employs TRBV3-1 and TRBJ1-2; D gene ambiguous. The CDR3 is made up of 14 amino acids. The V end lost 6 bases, the J end lost 5 bases, and 16 bases lay between the germline ends. Germline loops: CDR1 LGHDT, CDR2 YNNKEL (reference sequence). The DNA for the CDR3 is TGTGCCAGCAGTAGGACCGGGAACTTTTATGGCTACACCTTC. Translated, it gives CASSRTGNFYGYTF.

This clonotype was observed a handful of times. The chain recombines TRBV14 with TRBJ1-1; D unresolved. Germline V gene sequence: CDR1 SGHDN, CDR2 FVKESK. The CDR3 has 19 residues. With 4 bases removed from V and 0 bases from J, the gap between germline ends came to 24 bases. The CDR3 DNA follows: TGTGCCAGCAGCCGTTATTTATCGTCGCGGGCTAGGATGAACACTGAAGCTTTCTTT. Its translation is CASSRYLSSRARMNTEAFF.

The J gene is TRBJ1-1, the V gene TRBV9; 7 bases are a match to TRBD1. The CDR3 spans 14 residues. V trimming: 3 bases; J trimming: 3 bases; junction bases outside the gene matches: 5. Germline values: CDR1 SGDLS, CDR2 YYNGEE. CDR3 DNA sequence: TGTGCCAGCAGCGCAGGGGGGTGGGACACTGAAGCTTTCTTT. It encodes CASSAGGWDTEAFF.

This clonotype was counted many times. V usage is TRBV12-3 or TRBV12-4 and J usage is TRBJ2-1; no definite D call. Trimming took off 5 bases at V and 9 bases at J, with 14 bases between the two ends. The CDR3 is 13 amino acids. The CDR3 DNA reads as TGTGCCAGCAGTGGTCGCGTGGTCGGTGAGCAGTTCTTC. This codes for CASSGRVVGEQFF.

Worth noting for this clonotype: One base away lies a much larger clone, so this may be a sequencing read error. This chain uses TRBV5-1 with TRBJ2-1, with 10 bases that match TRBD2. Germline loops: CDR1 SGHRS, CDR2 YFSETQ. The CDR3 sequence is 16 residues long. DNA of the CDR3: TGCGCCAGCAGCTCCCAGCTAGCGGGAGCATACAATGAGCAGCTCTTC. Translated, it gives CASSSQLAGAYNEQLF.

This clonotype was counted only a few times. V gene TRBV3-1 combines with J gene TRBJ2-3; the D is unclear. Trimming removed 1 base at V and 2 bases at J, with 10 bases between. CDR1 and CDR2 from the germline V gene are LGHDT and YNNKEL (reference sequence). CDR3 size: 15 residues. Written as DNA, the CDR3 is TGTGCCAGCAGCCAAGGGCAGCTTATCACAGATACGCAGTATTTT. Translation gives CASSQGQLITDTQYF.

The gene calls are TRBV28 and TRBJ2-2; D uncertain. Trimming took off 9 bases at V and 6 bases at J, with 20 bases between the two ends. The CDR3 runs 15 residues. Germline CDR1 is MDHEN and CDR2 is SYDVKM. Here the CDR3 DNA reads TGTGCCAGAAGTGCACGGCCCTTGGGATCCGGGGAGCTGTTTTTT. Translation: CARSARPLGSGELFF.

This clonotype was recorded many times. The V and J genes are TRBV5-1 and TRBJ2-1; 8 bases fit TRBD1. CDR3 length: 16 amino acids. Per the germline V gene, CDR1 is SGHRS and CDR2 is YFSETQ. Trimming removed 1 base from V and 2 bases from J; junction bases left unmatched: 5. The CDR3 region has the DNA TGCGCCAGCAGCTTGTCAGGGGGCCCAACCTACAATGAGCAGTTCTTC. It codes for CASSLSGGPTYNEQFF.

Many counts were recorded for this clonotype. This chain joins TRBV20-1 and TRBJ2-5; TRBD2 matches at 7 bases. V shed 7 bases, J shed 4 bases, and the junction held 9 bases outside the gene matches. This CDR3 region has 13 residues. The V gene's germline CDR1 is DFQATT and CDR2 SNEGSKA (reference sequence). CDR3 sequence (DNA): TGCAGTGTGGTTGGGGGAGGGCCAGAGACCCAGTACTTC. Its translation is CSVVGGGPETQYF.

The J gene is TRBJ1-6, the V gene TRBV18; D gene unclear. Germline CDR1 KGHSH, CDR2 LQKENI. The CDR3 consists of 15 residues. The V gene lost 2 bases and the J gene lost 7 bases, with 12 bases spanning the gap. DNA of the CDR3: TGTGCCAGCTCACCATTGGCCAGCTCAAATTCACCCCTCCACTTT. This gives the protein CASSPLASSNSPLHF.

The gene calls are TRBV6-1 and TRBJ1-5; D remains ambiguous. CDR3 length: 13 amino acids. The ends were cut back, 6 bases at V and 4 bases at J, with 10 bases in the middle. Germline V gene sequence: CDR1 MNHNS, CDR2 SASEGT. CDR3 bases: TGTGCCAGCAGACCCGGACGGAATCAGCCCCAGCATTTT. Protein: CASRPGRNQPQHF.

This clonotype was detected ten times or more. For the CDR3, the DNA is TGTGCCAGCTCACCCCAAGACAGGGTAGGCAATGAGCAGTTCTTC. This codes for CASSPQDRVGNEQFF. V gene TRBV18 combines with J gene TRBJ2-1; TRBD1 aligns across 7 bases. The germline CDR1 and CDR2 sequences are KGHSH and LQKENI. CDR3 size: 15 residues. V gave up 3 bases and J gave up 6 bases; unmatched junction bases: 8.